This TCR beta chain stems from a study of shared T cell receptors in the human thymus. Sequencing was performed with immunoSEQ multiplex PCR; in TCRdb, only in-frame clones are kept and a portion is missing. Among approximately 760,000 clones listed, approximately 83% were seen once. The CDR3 sequence is 14 residues long. Germline values: CDR1 SGDLS, CDR2 YYNGEE. V trimming: 4 bases; J trimming: 6 bases; junction bases outside the gene matches: 5. This clone occurred once. These data also featured in a second study, about human thymus T cells. That source notes: Thymus tissue was removed during corrective cardiac surgery.

The J gene is TRBJ2-2, the V gene TRBV9, with 8 positions matching TRBD2. This clonotype was obtained from a girl less than two years old with a congenital heart defect. Sequencing used thymocytes. The CDR3 region is CASSPRGGAGELFF. The CDR3 region has the DNA TGTGCCAGCAGCCCCCGGGGGGGCGCCGGGGAGCTGTTTTTT.